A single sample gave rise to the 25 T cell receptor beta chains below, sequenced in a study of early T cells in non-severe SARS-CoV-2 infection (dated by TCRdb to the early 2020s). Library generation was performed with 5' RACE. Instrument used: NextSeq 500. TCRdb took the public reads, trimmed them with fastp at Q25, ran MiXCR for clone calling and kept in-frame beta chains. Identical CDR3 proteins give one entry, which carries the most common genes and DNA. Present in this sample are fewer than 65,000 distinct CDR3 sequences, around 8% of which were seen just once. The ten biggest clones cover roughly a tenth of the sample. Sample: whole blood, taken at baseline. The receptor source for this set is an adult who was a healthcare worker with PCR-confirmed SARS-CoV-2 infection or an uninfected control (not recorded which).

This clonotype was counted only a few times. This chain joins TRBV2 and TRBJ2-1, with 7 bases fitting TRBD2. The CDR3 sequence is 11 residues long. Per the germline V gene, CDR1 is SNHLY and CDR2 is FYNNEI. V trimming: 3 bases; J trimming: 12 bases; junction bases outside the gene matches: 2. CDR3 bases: TGTGCCAGCAGTGATACTAGCGTGCAGTTCTTC. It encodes CASSDTSVQFF. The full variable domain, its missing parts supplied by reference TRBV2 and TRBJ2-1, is EPEVTQTPSHQVTQMGQEVILRCVPISNHLYFYWYRQILGQKVEFLVSFYNNEISEKSEIFDDQFSVERPDGSNFTLKIRSTKLEDSAMYFCASSDTSVQFFGPGTRLTVL.

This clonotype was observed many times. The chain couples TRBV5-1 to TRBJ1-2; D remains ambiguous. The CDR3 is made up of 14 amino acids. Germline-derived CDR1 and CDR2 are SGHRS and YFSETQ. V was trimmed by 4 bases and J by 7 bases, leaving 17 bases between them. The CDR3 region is CASSPGTINSGYTF. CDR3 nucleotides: TGCGCCAGCAGCCCCGGCACAATCAACAGTGGCTACACCTTC. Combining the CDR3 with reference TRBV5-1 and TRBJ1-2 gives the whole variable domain KAGVTQTPRYLIKTRGQQVTLSCSPISGHRSVSWYQQTPGQGLQFLFEYFSETQRNKGNFPGRFSGRQFSNSRSEMNVSTLELGDSALYLCASSPGTINSGYTFGSGTRLTVV.

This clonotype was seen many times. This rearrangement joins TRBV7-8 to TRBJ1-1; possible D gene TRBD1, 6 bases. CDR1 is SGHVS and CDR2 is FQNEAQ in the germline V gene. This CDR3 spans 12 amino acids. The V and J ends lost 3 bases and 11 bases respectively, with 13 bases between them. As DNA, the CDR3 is TGTGCCAGCAGCTTCCACCAGGGGAAGGCTTTCTTT. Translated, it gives CASSFHQGKAFF.

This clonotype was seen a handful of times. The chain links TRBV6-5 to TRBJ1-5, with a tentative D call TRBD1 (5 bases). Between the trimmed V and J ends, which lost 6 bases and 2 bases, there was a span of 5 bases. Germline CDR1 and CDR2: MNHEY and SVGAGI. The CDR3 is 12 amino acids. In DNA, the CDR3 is TGTGCCAGCAGACAGGGCAATCAGCCCCAGCATTTT. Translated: CASRQGNQPQHF.

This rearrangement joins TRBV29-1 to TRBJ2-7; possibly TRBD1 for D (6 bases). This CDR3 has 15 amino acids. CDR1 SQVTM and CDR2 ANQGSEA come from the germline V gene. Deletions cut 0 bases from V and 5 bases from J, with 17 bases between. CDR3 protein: CSVEDIQGNPDEQYF. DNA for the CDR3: TGCAGCGTTGAAGATATTCAGGGGAACCCTGACGAGCAGTACTTC.

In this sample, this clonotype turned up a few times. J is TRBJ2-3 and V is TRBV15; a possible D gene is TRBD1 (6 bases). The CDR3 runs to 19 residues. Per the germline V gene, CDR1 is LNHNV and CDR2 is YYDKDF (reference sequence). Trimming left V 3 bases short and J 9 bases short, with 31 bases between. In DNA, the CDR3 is TGTGCCACCAGCAGGGCTAGTTGGTCAGGGGCACATCTACCGGTAACGCAGTATTTT. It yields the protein CATSRASWSGAHLPVTQYF.

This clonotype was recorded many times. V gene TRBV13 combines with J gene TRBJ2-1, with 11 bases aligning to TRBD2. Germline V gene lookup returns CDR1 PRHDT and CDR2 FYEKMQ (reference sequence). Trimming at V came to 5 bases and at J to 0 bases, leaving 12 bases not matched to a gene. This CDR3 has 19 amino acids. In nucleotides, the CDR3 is TGTGCCAGCAGCATACCGGGACTAGCGGCCCAAAGCTCCTACAATGAGCAGTTCTTC. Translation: CASSIPGLAAQSSYNEQFF.

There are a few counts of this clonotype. The CDR3 sequence: CAWRKPLAAEGRDTQYF. Here the CDR3 DNA reads TGTGCCTGGAGGAAGCCCCTAGCCGCCGAGGGACGGGATACCCAGTACTTC. The gene calls are TRBV30 and TRBJ2-5, with D perhaps matching TRBD1 or TRBD2 (5 bases each). V lost 3 bases to trimming and J lost 8 bases, with 28 bases between them. This CDR3 has 17 amino acids. CDR1 and CDR2 from the germline V gene are GTSNPN and SVGIG (reference sequence). The whole variable domain, filled in from reference TRBV30 and TRBJ2-5, reads SQTIHQWPATLVQPVGSPLSLECTVEGTSNPNLYWYRQAAGRGLQLLFYSVGIGQISSEVPQNLSASRPQDRQFILSSKKLLLSDSGFYLCAWRKPLAAEGRDTQYFGPGTRLLVL.

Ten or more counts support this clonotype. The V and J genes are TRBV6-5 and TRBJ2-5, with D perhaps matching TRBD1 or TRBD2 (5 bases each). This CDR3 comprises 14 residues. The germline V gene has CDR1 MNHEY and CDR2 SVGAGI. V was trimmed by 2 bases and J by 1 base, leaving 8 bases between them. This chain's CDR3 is CASSYGTSQETQYF. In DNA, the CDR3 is TGTGCCAGCAGTTACGGGACCAGCCAAGAGACCCAGTACTTC.

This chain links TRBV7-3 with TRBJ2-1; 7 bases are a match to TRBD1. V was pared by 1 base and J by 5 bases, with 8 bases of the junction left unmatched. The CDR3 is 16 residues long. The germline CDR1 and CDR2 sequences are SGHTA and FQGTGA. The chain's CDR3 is CASSLMGQPRDNEQFF. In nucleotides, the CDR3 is TGTGCCAGCAGCTTAATGGGACAGCCCAGGGACAATGAGCAGTTCTTC.

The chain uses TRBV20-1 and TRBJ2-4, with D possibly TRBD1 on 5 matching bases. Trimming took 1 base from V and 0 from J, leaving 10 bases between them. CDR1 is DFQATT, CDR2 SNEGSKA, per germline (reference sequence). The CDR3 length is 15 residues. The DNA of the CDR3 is TGCAGTGCTAGAGTACAGGCGATAGCCAAAAACATTCAGTACTTC. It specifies CSARVQAIAKNIQYF.

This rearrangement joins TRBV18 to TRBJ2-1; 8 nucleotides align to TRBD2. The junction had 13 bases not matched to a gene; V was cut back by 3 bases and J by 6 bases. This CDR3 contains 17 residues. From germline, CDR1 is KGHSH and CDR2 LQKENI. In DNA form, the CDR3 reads TGTGCCAGCTCACCCCCTAACGGGAGGGCCCGGGGCAATGAGCAGTTCTTC. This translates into CASSPPNGRARGNEQFF.

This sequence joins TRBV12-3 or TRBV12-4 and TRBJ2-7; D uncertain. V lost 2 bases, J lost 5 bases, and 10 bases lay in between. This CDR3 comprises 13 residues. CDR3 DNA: TGTGCCAGCAGTTTACCGGGCAGTGACGAGCAGTACTTC. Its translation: CASSLPGSDEQYF.

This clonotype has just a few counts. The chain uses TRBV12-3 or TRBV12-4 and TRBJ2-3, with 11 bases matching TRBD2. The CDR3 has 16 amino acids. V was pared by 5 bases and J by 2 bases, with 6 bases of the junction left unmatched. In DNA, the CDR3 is TGTGCCAGCAGTGGGCTAGCGGGAGGACCCACAGATACGCAGTATTTT. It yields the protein CASSGLAGGPTDTQYF.

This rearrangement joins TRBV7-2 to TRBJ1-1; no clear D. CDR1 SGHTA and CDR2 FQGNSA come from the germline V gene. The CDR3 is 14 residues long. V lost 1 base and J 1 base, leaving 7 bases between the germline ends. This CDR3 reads CASSLGRTNTEAFF. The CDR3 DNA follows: TGTGCCAGCAGCTTAGGGCGCACGAACACTGAAGCTTTCTTT.

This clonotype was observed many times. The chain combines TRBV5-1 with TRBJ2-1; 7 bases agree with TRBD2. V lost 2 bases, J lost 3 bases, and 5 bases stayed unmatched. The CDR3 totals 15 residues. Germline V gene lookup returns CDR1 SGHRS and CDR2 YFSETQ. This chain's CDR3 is CASSLGLADYNEQFF. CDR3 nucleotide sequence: TGCGCCAGCAGCTTAGGCCTAGCGGACTACAATGAGCAGTTCTTC.

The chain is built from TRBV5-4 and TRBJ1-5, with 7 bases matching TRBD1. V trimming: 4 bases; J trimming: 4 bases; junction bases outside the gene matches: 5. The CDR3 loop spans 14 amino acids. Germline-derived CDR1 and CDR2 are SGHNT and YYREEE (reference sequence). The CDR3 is CASSRQGLNQPQHF. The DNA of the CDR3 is TGTGCCAGCAGCCGACAGGGTTTGAATCAGCCCCAGCATTTT.

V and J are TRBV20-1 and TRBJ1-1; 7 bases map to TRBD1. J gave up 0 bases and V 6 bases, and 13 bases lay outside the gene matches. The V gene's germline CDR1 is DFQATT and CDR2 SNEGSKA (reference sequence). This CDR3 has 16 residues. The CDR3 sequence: CSAPSPAQGMNTEAFF. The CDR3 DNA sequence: TGCAGTGCCCCTTCCCCCGCACAGGGGATGAACACTGAAGCTTTCTTT.

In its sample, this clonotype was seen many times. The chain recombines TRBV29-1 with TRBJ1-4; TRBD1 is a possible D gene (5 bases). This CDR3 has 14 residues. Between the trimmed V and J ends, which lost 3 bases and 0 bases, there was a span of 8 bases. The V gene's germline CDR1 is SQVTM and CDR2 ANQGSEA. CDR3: CSVEGVTTNEKLFF. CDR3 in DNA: TGCAGCGTTGAGGGGGTTACAACTAATGAAAAACTGTTTTTT.

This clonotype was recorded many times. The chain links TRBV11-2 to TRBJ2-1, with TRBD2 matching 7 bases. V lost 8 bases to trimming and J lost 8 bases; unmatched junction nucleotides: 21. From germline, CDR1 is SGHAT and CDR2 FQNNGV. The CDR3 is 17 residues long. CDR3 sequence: CASRPHSGRGSPYEQFF. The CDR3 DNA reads TGTGCCAGCCGACCCCATTCGGGGCGCGGGAGCCCCTATGAGCAGTTCTTC.

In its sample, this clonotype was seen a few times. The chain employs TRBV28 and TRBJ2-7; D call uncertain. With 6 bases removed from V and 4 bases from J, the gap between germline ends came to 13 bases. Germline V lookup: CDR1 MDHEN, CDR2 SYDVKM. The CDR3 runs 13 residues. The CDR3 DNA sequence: TGTGCCAGCAGACGCCCTGCTTCTTACGAGCAGTACTTC. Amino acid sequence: CASRRPASYEQYF.

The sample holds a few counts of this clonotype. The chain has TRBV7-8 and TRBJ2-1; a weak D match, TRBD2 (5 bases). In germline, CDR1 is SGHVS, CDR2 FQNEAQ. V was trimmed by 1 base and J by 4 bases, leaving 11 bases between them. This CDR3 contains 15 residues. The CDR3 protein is CASSLDGMEYNEQFF. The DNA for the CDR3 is TGTGCCAGCAGCTTAGACGGGATGGAATACAATGAGCAGTTCTTC.

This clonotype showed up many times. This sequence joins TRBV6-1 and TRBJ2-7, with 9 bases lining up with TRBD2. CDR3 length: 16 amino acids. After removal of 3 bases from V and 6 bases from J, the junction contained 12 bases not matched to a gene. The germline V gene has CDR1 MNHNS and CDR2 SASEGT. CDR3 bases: TGTGCCAGCAGTGAGATTGTCGGTAGCGGGAGCGGCGAGCAGTACTTC. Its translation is CASSEIVGSGSGEQYF.

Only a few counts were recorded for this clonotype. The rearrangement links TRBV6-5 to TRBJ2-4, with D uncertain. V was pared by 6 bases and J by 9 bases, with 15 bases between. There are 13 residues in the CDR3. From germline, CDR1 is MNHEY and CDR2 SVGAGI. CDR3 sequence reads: CASSRDPSGIQYF. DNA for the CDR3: TGTGCCAGCAGCCGCGACCCTAGTGGCATTCAGTACTTC.

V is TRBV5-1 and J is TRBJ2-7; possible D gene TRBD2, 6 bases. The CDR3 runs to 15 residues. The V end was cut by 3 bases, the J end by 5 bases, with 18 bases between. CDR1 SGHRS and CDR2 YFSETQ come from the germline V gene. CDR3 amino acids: CASSSGDAAGHEQYF. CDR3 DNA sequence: TGCGCCAGCAGCTCGGGGGACGCGGCCGGACACGAGCAGTACTTC.